The clone carrying this TCR beta chain was observed a few times. Its cognate antigen is unknown. The sample belongs to a study of response to subunit inactivated influenza vaccine. TCRdb re-derived calls from the RT-PCR reads in MiXCR, one entry per CDR3 protein. Of approximately 700,000 distinct CDR3 sequences in the sample, more than 15% were seen once. Study findings and constraints: Authors suggested each seasonal influenza vaccination recruits few new T cells.

This CDR3 spans 14 amino acids. CDR1 SNHLY and CDR2 FYNNEI come from the germline V gene. The J segment lost 9 bases and the V segment lost 5 bases, leaving 7 bases of the junction unmatched. This chain uses TRBV2 with TRBJ2-1; 10 positions agree with TRBD1. The sequence derives from a man aged 45-65 years who received an inactivated influenza vaccine. The input for sequencing was PBMCs from blood, taken about 12 days after vaccination. The CDR3 DNA is TGTGCCAGCAGTATTGGACAGGGGGGCAGTGAGCAGTTCTTC. Amino acid sequence: CASSIGQGGSEQFF.